The 10 T cell receptor beta chains listed next were all sequenced from one sample in a study of breast tumors, draining lymph nodes, adjacent tissues. TCRdb fed the multiplex PCR reads into MiXCR, producing one record per CDR3 protein. The sample includes roughly 120,000 distinct CDR3 sequences, just under 20% of them seen just once. The lymph nodes were axillary draining lymph nodes from breast cancer patients. Sequences were obtained from axillary lymph node tissue. All receptors come from a female donor with breast cancer. Some clones in this sample may be carry-over from other donors' samples.

This clonotype was detected many times. The J gene is TRBJ2-5, the V gene TRBV20-1; no clear D. Germline V gene sequence: CDR1 DFQATT, CDR2 SNEGSKA (reference sequence). V was cut by 5 bases and J by 0 bases, with 10 bases left in between. The CDR3 totals 13 residues. In DNA, the CDR3 is TGCAGTGCTCTGCCGGCAGACCAAGAGACCCAGTACTTC. This sequence encodes CSALPADQETQYF.

This clonotype was detected many times. The chain recombines TRBV20-1 with TRBJ2-5, with D hard to call. Germline assignment: CDR1 DFQATT and CDR2 SNEGSKA (reference sequence). Deletions cut 0 bases from V and 0 bases from J, with 11 bases between. The CDR3 runs to 15 residues. The DNA of the CDR3 is TGCAGTGCTAGAGATGACGCGACGGACCAAGAGACCCAGTACTTC. It yields the protein CSARDDATDQETQYF.

This clonotype was counted only a few times. The chain has TRBV5-5 and TRBJ2-3; D is possibly TRBD1 or TRBD2 (6 bases each). The V end was cut by 6 bases, the J end by 5 bases, with 16 bases between. CDR3 length: 14 residues. Germline values: CDR1 SGHKS, CDR2 YYEKEE (reference sequence). CDR3 loop: CASTRHREVDTQYF. The DNA of the CDR3 is TGTGCCAGCACTAGACACAGGGAGGTAGATACGCAGTATTTT.

This clonotype was seen repeatedly, ten times or more. V usage is TRBV20-1 and J usage is TRBJ2-7; 7 nucleotides match TRBD1. The CDR3 is 13 residues long. Per the germline V gene, CDR1 is DFQATT and CDR2 is SNEGSKA (reference sequence). The J segment lost 2 bases and the V segment lost 6 bases, leaving 7 bases of the junction unmatched. Here the CDR3 reads CSADDRATYEQYF. The CDR3 region has the DNA TGCAGTGCAGACGACAGGGCGACCTACGAGCAGTACTTC.

This clonotype was seen at least ten times. The genes are TRBV7-3 and TRBJ1-5; D is uncertain. This CDR3 contains 13 residues. The V gene's germline CDR1 is SGHTA and CDR2 FQGTGA. The V gene lost 5 bases and the J gene lost 0 bases, with 5 bases spanning the gap. CDR3: CASSLNSNQPQHF. CDR3 nucleotides: TGTGCCAGCAGCCTCAATAGCAATCAGCCCCAGCATTTT.

V and J are TRBV12-3 or TRBV12-4 and TRBJ2-1; TRBD2 aligns across 12 bases. The CDR3 is 14 residues long. The trim removed 5 bases at V and 10 bases at J, leaving 6 bases unmatched. CDR3 DNA: TGTGCCAGCAGTACTAGCGGGGGGCCGCGGGAGCAGTTCTTC. Its protein product is CASSTSGGPREQFF.

This clonotype was recorded many times. The chain employs TRBV2 and TRBJ1-2, with TRBD1 identical over 11 bases. V was clipped by 3 bases and J by 9 bases; unmatched bases: 3. The CDR3 covers 13 residues. Germline V gene sequence: CDR1 SNHLY, CDR2 FYNNEI. The CDR3 loop reads CASSDGQGARYTF. The CDR3 DNA reads as TGTGCCAGCAGTGATGGACAGGGGGCTCGCTACACCTTC. Full variable domain (outside the CDR3, taken from reference TRBV2 and TRBJ1-2): EPEVTQTPSHQVTQMGQEVILRCVPISNHLYFYWYRQILGQKVEFLVSFYNNEISEKSEIFDDQFSVERPDGSNFTLKIRSTKLEDSAMYFCASSDGQGARYTFGSGTRLTVV.

A note on this clonotype: Just one base apart from a much larger clone, this may be a read error. The rearrangement uses TRBV5-1 and TRBJ2-2; no definite D call. V lost 4 bases to trimming and J lost 6 bases, with 4 bases between them. Germline V gene sequence: CDR1 SGHRS, CDR2 YFSETQ. This CDR3 has 11 amino acids. CDR3 sequence reads: CASSNAGELFF. The CDR3 nucleotides read TGCGCCAGCAGCAACGCCGGGGAGCTGTTTTTT.

A few counts support this clonotype. Sequence at one end of the junction differs from germline and may be a read error. V usage is TRBV10-3 and J usage is TRBJ2-1; 13 positions agree with TRBD2. This CDR3 spans 18 amino acids. CDR1 ENHRY and CDR2 SYGVKD come from the germline V gene. The CDR3, as DNA: TGTGCCTTCAGCCCTCGACTAGCGGGAGGAAGCGGCGACAATGAGCAGTTCTTC. Translating gives CAFSPRLAGGSGDNEQFF.

The genes are TRBV14 and TRBJ2-3, with no clear D. Germline-derived CDR1 and CDR2 are SGHDN and FVKESK. V was pared by 0 bases and J by 2 bases, with 9 bases between. This CDR3 is 15 amino acids long. This CDR3 reads CASSQDLGYTDTQYF. CDR3 bases: TGTGCCAGCAGCCAAGACCTTGGCTACACAGATACGCAGTATTTT.